The 8 T cell receptor beta chains below all came from one sample that was sequenced in a study of post-analysis software for immune sequencing data. The study, taken as a whole, reports: In patients, about 5 TRBV segments were more frequent than in controls, with TRBV5-6, TRBV5-1 and TRBV20-1 among them.

Every TCR beta cDNA library bore unique molecular identifiers. MiXCR, run by TCRdb on the PCR reads, gives a single entry per CDR3 protein. Here the sample spans hundreds of thousands of distinct CDR3 sequences, roughly 30% being singletons. Antigens of these TCRs are unknown. The sample was blood. Receptors were obtained from a girl between 10 and 17 years old with multiple sclerosis.

The rearrangement uses TRBV6-2 or TRBV6-3 and TRBJ2-1, with 8 bases lining up with TRBD2. Per the germline V gene, CDR1 is MNHEY and CDR2 is SVGEGT. The CDR3 covers 17 residues. V was pared by 4 bases and J by 4 bases, with 12 bases of the junction left unmatched. The CDR3 sequence: CASSWDDGRALYNEQFF. The CDR3 nucleotides are TGTGCCAGCAGTTGGGATGACGGGAGGGCCTTGTACAATGAGCAGTTCTTC.

V is TRBV5-1 and J is TRBJ2-1; D is perhaps TRBD1 (5 bases). This CDR3 is 12 amino acids long. Germline loops: CDR1 SGHRS, CDR2 YFSETQ. Trimming took off 0 bases at V and 9 bases at J, with 7 bases between the two ends. For the CDR3, the DNA is TGCGCCAGCAGCTTGGACAGGCGTGAGCAGTTCTTC. Translating it yields CASSLDRREQFF.

The chain has TRBV11-2 and TRBJ2-2; tentative D call: TRBD2 (5 bases). Trimming took off 5 bases at V and 3 bases at J, with 13 bases between the two ends. This CDR3 spans 15 amino acids. Per germline, CDR1 SGHAT and CDR2 FQNNGV. As DNA, the CDR3 is TGTGCCAGCAGCCGGAGGCTCTCCCACACCGGGGAGCTGTTTTTT. It translates to CASSRRLSHTGELFF.

This sequence joins TRBV6-2 or TRBV6-3 and TRBJ2-2, with TRBD1 matching over 10 bases. The trim removed 5 bases at V and 6 bases at J, leaving 3 bases unmatched. CDR1 and CDR2 (germline): MNHEY, SVGEGT. The CDR3 is 14 amino acids. The CDR3 loop reads CASSKGQGAGELFF. The CDR3 coding sequence is TGTGCCAGCAGTAAAGGACAGGGGGCCGGGGAGCTGTTTTTT.

The genes are TRBV6-5 and TRBJ1-6; TRBD1 agrees at 7 bases. The germline gives CDR1 MNHEY, CDR2 SVGAGI. This CDR3 region has 15 residues. The V and J ends lost 3 bases and 9 bases, in that order; junction bases with no gene match: 8. The CDR3 region has the DNA TGTGCCAGCAGTTATGGGACAGATCTCCGTTCACCCCTCCACTTT. This codes for CASSYGTDLRSPLHF.

This chain links TRBV28 with TRBJ2-1; no firm D call. Trimming stripped 4 bases from V and 0 bases from J, with 10 bases between. CDR1 and CDR2 (germline): MDHEN, SYDVKM. This CDR3 is built from 15 residues. The DNA for the CDR3 is TGTGCCAGCAGTTCCCAGACGGTCTCCTACAATGAGCAGTTCTTC. Translation: CASSSQTVSYNEQFF.

CDR3 nucleotides: TGTGCCAGCAGCCAAGATTCGAGGGCAGATACGCAGTATTTT. It translates to CASSQDSRADTQYF. This chain uses TRBV4-2 with TRBJ2-3, with D possibly matching TRBD2 (5 bases). The CDR3 is 14 residues long. V shed 0 bases and J shed 4 bases, with 8 bases lying between them. CDR1 is LGHNA, CDR2 YNFKEQ, per germline.

This clonotype came up once. A much bigger clone sits one base away, suggesting this may be a read error. The chain recombines TRBV5-1 with TRBJ2-3; 11 nucleotides line up with TRBD2. With 2 bases clipped from V and 5 bases from J, the junction kept 7 bases outside the gene matches. Germline CDR1 reads SGHRS; CDR2 reads YFSETQ. The CDR3 consists of 16 residues. CDR3 DNA: TGCGCCAGCAGCTTCGTGGGACTAGCGGAGCTAGATACGCAGTATTTT. Protein: CASSFVGLAELDTQYF.